This entry is about one T cell receptor (beta chain). Its antigen is unknown. Base qualities were left out, and no much larger clone turns up one base away. These data are taken from a study of tumor-infiltrating lymphocytes in primary liver carcinoma (dated by TCRdb to between 2016 and 2019). With respect to the entire study: Between November 2015 and early 2016, roughly five patients in China with histopathologically diagnosed primary liver carcinoma had their tumors surgically resected. Reproducibility between technical replicate repertoires was high, with correlation coefficients above 0.95 and mean shared-clone rates roughly 0.91. Tumors of the five patients were stage T1-T3 N0M0 with maximum diameters of roughly 4.2 to 11 cm. A total of 35 specimens from 5 patients, comprising about 25 tumor regions, 5 adjacent noncancerous liver tissues and 5 peripheral blood samples, were covered by TCRbeta repertoire sequencing. Hepatocellular carcinoma (four) or combined HCC and intrahepatic cholangiocarcinoma (one) was present in the five patients, who were three men and two women aged 30 to 69 years. Samples yielded roughly 3.65 to 7.5 million productive TCRbeta reads; read depth did not differ significantly between tissue types. The study combined TCRbeta repertoire sequencing, expression microarrays and whole-exome sequencing across five regions of each liver tumor, with adjacent normal tissue and blood. The investigation overall reported the following: Repertoire overlap was higher between tumor regions (mean roughly 36%) than tumor-adjacent (approximately 17%) or tumor-blood (approximately 15%) pairs, consistent with antigen-driven expansion. The top 250 clones accounted for a significantly greater share of the repertoire in tumors than in blood (p = 0.039). With just a handful of patients in the study, the authors point out that the findings should be validated in a larger study. Only the TCR beta chain was sequenced, so true repertoire diversity is likely underestimated because unpaired alpha chains were not captured. Since the samples were bulk and unsorted, there was no way to compare CD4+ and CD8+ T cell repertoires.

Using a constant-region primer and ProtoScript II reverse transcriptase, TCRbeta-specific cDNA was reverse-transcribed from about 460 ng total RNA. The TCRbeta libraries were prepared through three rounds of nested multiplex PCR following a slightly modified ARM-PCR procedure. Multiplex TRBV1-TRBV30 forward primers and a Cbeta reverse primer were used in the first two PCR rounds, each of which was run for 10 to 11 cycles. Sample barcodes and Illumina adapters were added in a final 25-cycle PCR using Deep VentR polymerase. Before sequencing, amplicons of 200-500 bp were gel-purified using a QIAquick gel extraction kit. TCRbeta amplicons were sequenced on an Illumina HiSeq 2500 with 250-bp paired-end reads. Turning to the authors' computational methods: Quality trimming of reads was performed with Trimmomatic v0.33, and paired reads were merged with FLASH v1.2.11 so that full CDR3 sequences could be recovered. V, D and J germline segments were assigned to the rearranged TCRbeta sequences using MiGEC v1.2.1b. Clonotype statistics and Shannon-Wiener diversity indices were calculated with VDJtools v1.0.0. Except for diversity analysis, only the 250 most abundant clonotypes of each sample were used in subsequent analyses to reduce sampling bias. Using fastp at Q25 and MiXCR, TCRdb reprocessed the public reads and kept productive beta chains. Rows matching on CDR3 protein sequence are summarized as one entry with the most common DNA and genes. None of the V and J calls come from the authors' own analysis; TCRdb made them. Here the sample has 190,000 or so distinct CDR3 sequences; about two thirds occur a single time. Roughly 7% of the sample lies in the top ten.

V loses 1 base of germline sequence and J loses 5 bases, and the interval between the two ends is 14 bases. Taken from cysteine to phenylalanine, the CDR3 has 15 residues. The sequence is cut down to CDR3 DNA, 45 bases in frame from base 1. The germline V gene encodes CDR1 SGHAT and CDR2 FQNNGV. Blood RNA was extracted from unsorted whole blood with TRIzol reagent; germline DNA came from the DNeasy Blood & Tissue kit. At the time of sampling, the patients were treatment-naive and had chronic HBV infection. Before surgery, about 4 milliliters of peripheral blood were collected into K2EDTA tubes. The source of this sequence is a woman aged 60 to 75 with primary liver carcinoma and hepatitis B virus infection. The V and J segments used are TRBV11-2 and TRBJ2-5, with a weak D call of TRBD2 (6 bases match). The sequenced material came from peripheral blood. The CDR3 reads as follows: CASSLGGETRETQYF. The bases are TGTGCCAGCAGCTTAGGGGGGGAAACCCGCGAGACCCAGTACTTC.